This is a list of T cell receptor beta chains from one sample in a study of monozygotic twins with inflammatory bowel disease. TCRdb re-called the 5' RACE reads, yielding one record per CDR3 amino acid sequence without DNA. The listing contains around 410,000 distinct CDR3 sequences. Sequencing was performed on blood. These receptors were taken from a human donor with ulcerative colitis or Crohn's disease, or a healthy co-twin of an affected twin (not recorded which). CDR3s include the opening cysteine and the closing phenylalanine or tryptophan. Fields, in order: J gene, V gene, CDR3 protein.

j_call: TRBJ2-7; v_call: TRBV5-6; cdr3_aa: CASSPDREAYEQYF
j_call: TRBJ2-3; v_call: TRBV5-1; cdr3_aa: CASKGPGVTDTQYF
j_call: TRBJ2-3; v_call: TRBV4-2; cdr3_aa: CASSHTEVSTDTQYF
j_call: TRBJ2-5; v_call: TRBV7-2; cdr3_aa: CASSKFGQETQYF
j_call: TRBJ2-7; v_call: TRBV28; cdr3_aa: CASSLPPGQGPEQYF
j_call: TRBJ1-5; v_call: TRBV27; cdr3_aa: CASSLSQRGNQPQHF
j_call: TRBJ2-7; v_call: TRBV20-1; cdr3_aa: CSAGLTGLEHEQYF
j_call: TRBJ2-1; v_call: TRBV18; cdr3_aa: CASSPRDPGDPNEQFF
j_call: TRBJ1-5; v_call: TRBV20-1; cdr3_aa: CSVPGQGLGSQPQHF
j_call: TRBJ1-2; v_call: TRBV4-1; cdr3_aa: CASSPLRGGAYGYTF
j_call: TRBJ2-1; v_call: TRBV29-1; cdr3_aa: CSVKLAGDYNEQFF
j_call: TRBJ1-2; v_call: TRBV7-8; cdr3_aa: CASSLTVNYGYTF
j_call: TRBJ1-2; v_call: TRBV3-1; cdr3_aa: CASSQPGQRRTYGYTF
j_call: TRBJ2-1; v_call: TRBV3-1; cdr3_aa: CASSLPESSSYNEQFF
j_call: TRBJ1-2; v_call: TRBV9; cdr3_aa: CASSPRQGANYGYTF
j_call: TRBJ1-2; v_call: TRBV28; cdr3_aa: CASSLVARTTGYTF
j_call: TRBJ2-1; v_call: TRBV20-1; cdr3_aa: CSAIDRSSYNEQFF
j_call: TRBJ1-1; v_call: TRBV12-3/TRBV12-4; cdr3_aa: CASSFVQGGRAFF
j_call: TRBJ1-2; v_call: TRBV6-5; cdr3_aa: CASSYAGSPPPSDGYTF
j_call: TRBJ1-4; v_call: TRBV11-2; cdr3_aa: CASSSGDVVIREWRKLFF
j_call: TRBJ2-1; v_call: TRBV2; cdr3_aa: CASSIVGAPWFF
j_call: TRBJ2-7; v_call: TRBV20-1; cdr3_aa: CSALGPHLEQYF
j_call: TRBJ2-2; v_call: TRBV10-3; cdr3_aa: CAISERQGQGNTGELFF
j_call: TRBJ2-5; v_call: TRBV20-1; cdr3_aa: CSASIPGRAETQYF
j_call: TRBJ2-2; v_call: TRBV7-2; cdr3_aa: CASSLLDTGELFF
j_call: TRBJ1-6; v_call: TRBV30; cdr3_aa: CAWGTGSSYNSPLHF
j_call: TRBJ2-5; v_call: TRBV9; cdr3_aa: CASSLATGGVETQYF
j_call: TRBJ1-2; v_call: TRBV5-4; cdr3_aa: CASSRDRYGYTF
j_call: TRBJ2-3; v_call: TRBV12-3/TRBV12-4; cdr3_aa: CASRGGTSPTIVTQYF
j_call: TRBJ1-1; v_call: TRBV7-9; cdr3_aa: CASSLVDGATEAFF
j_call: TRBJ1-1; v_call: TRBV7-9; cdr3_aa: CASSLIQPEAFF
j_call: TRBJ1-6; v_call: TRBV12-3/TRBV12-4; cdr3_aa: CASSPTGGLSPLHF
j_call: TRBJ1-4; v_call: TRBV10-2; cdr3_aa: CASSDGDPNEKLFF
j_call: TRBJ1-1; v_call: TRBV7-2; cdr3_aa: CASSLALGTGTEAFF
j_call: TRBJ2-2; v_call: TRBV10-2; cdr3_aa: CASSGAGTANTGELFF
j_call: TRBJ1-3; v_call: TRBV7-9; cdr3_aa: CASSLPGAGNTIYF
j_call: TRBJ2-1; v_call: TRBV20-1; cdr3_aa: CSARDLEATSYNEQFF
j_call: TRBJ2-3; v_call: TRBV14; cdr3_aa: CASSPTPTRRTDTQYF
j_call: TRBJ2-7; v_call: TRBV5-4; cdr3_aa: CASSGEGALIFEQYF
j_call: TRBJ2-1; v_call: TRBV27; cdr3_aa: CASSPGVGVGNEQFF
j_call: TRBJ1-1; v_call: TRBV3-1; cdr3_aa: CASSRWANTEAFF
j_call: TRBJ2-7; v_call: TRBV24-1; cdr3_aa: CATSVTGGQGEQYF
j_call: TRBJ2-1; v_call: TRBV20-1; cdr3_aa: CSAPPHESSYNEQFF
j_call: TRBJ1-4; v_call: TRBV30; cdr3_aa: CAWRPAEKLFF
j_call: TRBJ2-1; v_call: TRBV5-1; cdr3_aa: CASFKGSGSSYNEQFF
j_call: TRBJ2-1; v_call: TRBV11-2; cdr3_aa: CASSSRGGQERYYNEQFF
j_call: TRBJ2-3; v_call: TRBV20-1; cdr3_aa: CSARTARDYTDTQYF
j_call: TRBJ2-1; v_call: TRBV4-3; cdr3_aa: CASSPGWGKGEQFF
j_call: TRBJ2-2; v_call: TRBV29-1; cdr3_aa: CSVSRARGAGELFF
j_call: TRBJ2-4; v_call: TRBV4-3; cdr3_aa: CASSQETSGAWSIQYF
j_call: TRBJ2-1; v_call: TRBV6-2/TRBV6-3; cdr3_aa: CASSRRVGTSGMFSYNEQFF